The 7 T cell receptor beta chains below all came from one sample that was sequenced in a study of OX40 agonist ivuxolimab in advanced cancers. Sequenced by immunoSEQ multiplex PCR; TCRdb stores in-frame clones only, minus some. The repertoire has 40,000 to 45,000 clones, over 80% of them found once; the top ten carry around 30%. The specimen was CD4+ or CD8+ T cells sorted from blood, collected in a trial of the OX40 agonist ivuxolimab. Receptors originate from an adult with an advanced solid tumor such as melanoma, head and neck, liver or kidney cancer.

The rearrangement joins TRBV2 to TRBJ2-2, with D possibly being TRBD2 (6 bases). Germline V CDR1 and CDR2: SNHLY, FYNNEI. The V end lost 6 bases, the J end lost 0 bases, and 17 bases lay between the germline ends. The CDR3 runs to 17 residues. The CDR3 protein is CASSQIRGGANTGELFF. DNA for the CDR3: TGTGCCAGCAGCCAAATTCGTGGCGGGGCGAACACCGGGGAGCTGTTTTTT.

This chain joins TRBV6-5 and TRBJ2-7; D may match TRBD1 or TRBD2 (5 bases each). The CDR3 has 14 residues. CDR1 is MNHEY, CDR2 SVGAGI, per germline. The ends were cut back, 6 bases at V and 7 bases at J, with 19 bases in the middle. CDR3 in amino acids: CASRLIGQREEQYF. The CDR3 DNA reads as TGTGCCAGCAGATTGATCGGACAACGGGAAGAGCAGTACTTC.

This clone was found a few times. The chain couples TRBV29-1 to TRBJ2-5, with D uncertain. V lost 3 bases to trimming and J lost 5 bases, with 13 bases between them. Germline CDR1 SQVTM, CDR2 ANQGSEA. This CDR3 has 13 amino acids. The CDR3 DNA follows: TGCAGCGTTGACTTCCAGGTTTCGGAGACCCAGTACTTC. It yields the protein CSVDFQVSETQYF. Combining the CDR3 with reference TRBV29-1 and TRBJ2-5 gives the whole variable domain SAVISQKPSRDICQRGTSLTIQCQVDSQVTMMFWYRQQPGQSLTLIATANQGSEATYESGFVIDKFPISRPNLTFSTLTVSNMSPEDSSIYLCSVDFQVSETQYFGPGTRLLVL.

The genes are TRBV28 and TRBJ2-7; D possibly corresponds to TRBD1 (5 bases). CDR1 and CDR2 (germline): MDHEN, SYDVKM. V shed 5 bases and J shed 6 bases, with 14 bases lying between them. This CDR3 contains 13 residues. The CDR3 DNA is TGTGCCAGCAGTCCCATCGCAGGGCCCGAGCAGTACTTC. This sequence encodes CASSPIAGPEQYF.

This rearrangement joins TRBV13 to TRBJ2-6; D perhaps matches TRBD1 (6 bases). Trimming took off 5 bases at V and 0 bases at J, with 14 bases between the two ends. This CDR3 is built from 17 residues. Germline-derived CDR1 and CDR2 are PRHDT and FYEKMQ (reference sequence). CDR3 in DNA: TGTGCCAGCAGCCACCGGGACAAGGACTCTGGGGCCAACGTCCTGACTTTC. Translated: CASSHRDKDSGANVLTF. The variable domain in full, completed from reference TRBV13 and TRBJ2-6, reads AAGVIQSPRHLIKEKRETATLKCYPIPRHDTVYWYQQGPGQDPQFLISFYEKMQSDKGSIPDRFSAQQFSDYHSELNMSSLELGDSALYFCASSHRDKDSGANVLTFGAGSRLTVL.

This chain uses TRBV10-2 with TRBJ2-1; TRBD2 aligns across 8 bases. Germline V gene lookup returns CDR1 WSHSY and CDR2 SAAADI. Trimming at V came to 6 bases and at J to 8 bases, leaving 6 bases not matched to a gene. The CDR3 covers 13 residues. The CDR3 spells CASSSGLADEQFF. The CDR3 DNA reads TGCGCCAGCAGCTCCGGACTAGCCGATGAGCAGTTCTTC.

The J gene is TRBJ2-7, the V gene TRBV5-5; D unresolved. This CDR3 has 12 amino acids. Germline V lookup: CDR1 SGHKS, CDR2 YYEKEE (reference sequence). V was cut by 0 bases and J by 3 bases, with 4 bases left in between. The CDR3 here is CASSLGGYEQYF. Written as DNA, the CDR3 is TGTGCCAGCAGCTTGGGGGGCTACGAGCAGTACTTC.